The clone carrying this TCR beta chain has just a few counts. Its cognate antigen is unknown. This entry is derived from a study of identical twins. Study-level results: Cord blood beta clonotypes present at high abundance carried fewer insertions; no such pattern appeared in memory repertoires.

TCRdb redid the calling of the 5' RACE reads with MiXCR, one entry per CDR3 protein. This sample has fewer than 650,000 distinct CDR3 sequences, with roughly 7.2% found just once. J lost 5 bases, V lost 4 bases, and 3 bases had no gene match. Germline CDR1 MDHEN, CDR2 SYDVKM. This CDR3 has 14 amino acids. The same specimen was also included in a second study, on yellow fever vaccine responses in identical twins.

The sequencing sample was made of PBMCs. The origin of this receptor is a woman under 30 in good health. V is TRBV28 and J is TRBJ2-5, with 11 bases matching TRBD1. CDR3 coding DNA: TGTGCCAGCAGTTGGACAGGGGGCGGGGAGACCCAGTACTTC. Protein: CASSWTGGGETQYF.